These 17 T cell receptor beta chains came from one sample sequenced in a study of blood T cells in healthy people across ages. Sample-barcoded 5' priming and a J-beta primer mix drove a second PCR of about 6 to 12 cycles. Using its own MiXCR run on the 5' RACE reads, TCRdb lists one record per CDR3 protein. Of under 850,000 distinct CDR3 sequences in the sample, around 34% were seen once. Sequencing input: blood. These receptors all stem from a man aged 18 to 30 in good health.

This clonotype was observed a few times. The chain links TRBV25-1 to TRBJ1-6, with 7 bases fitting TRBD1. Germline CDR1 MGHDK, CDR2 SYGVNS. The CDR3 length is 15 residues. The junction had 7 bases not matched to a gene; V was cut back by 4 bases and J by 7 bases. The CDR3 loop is CASSVGTAANSPLHF. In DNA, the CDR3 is TGTGCCAGCAGTGTCGGGACAGCGGCAAATTCACCCCTCCACTTT.

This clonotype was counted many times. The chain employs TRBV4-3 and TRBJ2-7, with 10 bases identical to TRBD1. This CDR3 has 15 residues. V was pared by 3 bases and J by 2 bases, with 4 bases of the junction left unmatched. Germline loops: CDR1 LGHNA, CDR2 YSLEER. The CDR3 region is CASSQTGQGAYEQYF. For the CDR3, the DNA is TGCGCCAGCAGCCAGACCGGACAGGGGGCCTACGAGCAGTACTTC.

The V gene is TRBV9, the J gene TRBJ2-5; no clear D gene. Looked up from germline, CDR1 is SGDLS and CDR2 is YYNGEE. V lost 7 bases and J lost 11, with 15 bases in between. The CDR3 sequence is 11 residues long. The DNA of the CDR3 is TGTGCCAGCGGCGGATACAATGAGCAGTACTTC. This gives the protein CASGGYNEQYF.

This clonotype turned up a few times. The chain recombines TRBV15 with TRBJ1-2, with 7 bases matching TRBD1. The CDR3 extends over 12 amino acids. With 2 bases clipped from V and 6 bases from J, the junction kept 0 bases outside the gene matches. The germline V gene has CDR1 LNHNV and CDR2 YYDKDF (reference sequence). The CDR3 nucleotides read TGTGCCACCAGCAGACAGGGGGATGGCTACACCTTC. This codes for CATSRQGDGYTF.

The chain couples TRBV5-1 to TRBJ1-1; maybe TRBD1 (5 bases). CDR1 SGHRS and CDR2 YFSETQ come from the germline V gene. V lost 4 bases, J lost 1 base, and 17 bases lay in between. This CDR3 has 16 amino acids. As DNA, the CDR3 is TGCGCCAGCAGCGAATATACCCATACAGGGAACACTGAAGCTTTCTTT. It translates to CASSEYTHTGNTEAFF.

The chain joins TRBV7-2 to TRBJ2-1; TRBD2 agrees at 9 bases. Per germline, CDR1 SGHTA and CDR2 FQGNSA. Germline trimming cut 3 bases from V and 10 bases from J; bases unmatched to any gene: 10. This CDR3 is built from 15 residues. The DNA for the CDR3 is TGTGCCAGCAGCTTGAGTAGCGGGGGCTCCTACGAGCAGTTCTTC. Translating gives CASSLSSGGSYEQFF.

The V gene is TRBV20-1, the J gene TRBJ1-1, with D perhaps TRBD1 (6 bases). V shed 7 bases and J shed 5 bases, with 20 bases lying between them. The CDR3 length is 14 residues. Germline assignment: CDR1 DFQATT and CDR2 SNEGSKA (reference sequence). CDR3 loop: CSVEVREGGTEAFF. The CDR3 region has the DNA TGCAGTGTAGAGGTCCGGGAAGGGGGTACTGAAGCTTTCTTT.

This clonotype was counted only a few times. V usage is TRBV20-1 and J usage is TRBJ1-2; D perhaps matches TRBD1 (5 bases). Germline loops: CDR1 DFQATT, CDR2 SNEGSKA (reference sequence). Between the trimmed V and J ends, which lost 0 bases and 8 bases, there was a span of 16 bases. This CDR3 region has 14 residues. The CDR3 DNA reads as TGCAGTGCTAGAGATGAGGGGACTATCAGCGGCTACACCTTC. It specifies CSARDEGTISGYTF.

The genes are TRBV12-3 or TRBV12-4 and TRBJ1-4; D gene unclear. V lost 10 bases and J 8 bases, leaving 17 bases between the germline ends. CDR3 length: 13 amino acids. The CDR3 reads CATSLSPGEKLFF. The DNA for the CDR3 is TGTGCCACCTCACTCTCTCCGGGCGAAAAACTGTTTTTT.

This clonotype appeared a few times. This chain's CDR3 is CASSPRLSETQYF. In DNA form, the CDR3 reads TGTGCCAGCAGCCCACGACTCTCAGAGACCCAGTACTTC. The chain joins TRBV11-1 to TRBJ2-5; D unclear. The CDR3 consists of 13 residues. V was clipped by 5 bases and J by 4 bases, with 11 bases between them. Germline CDR1 is SGHAT and CDR2 is FQDESV (reference sequence).

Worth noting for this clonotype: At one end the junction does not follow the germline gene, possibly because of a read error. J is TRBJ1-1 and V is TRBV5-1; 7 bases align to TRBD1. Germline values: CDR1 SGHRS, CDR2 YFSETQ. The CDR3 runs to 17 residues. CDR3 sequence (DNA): TGCGCCAACAGCTTGCCCACGGGACAGATCCCTAACACTGAAGCTTTCTTT. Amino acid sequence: CANSLPTGQIPNTEAFF.

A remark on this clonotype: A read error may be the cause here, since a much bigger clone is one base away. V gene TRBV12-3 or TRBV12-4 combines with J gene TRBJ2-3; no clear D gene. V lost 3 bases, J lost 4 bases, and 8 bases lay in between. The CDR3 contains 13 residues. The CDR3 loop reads CASSFPSSDTQYF. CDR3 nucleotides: TGTGCCAGCAGTTTTCCTAGTTCAGATACGCAGTATTTT.

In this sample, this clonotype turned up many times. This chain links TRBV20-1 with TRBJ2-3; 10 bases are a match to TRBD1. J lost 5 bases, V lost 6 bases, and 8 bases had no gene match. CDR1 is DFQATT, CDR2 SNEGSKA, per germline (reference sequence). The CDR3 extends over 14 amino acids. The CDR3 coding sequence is TGCAGTGCCGTCGGGACAGGGGCGGTAGATACGCAGTATTTT. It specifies CSAVGTGAVDTQYF.

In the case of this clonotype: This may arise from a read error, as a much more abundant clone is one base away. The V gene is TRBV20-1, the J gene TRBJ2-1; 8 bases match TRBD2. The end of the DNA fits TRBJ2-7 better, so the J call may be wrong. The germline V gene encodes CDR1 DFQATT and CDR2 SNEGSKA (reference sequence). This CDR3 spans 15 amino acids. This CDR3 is CSARDMLAGYNEQYF. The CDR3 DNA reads TGCAGTGCTAGAGATATGCTAGCGGGCTACAATGAGCAGTACTTC.

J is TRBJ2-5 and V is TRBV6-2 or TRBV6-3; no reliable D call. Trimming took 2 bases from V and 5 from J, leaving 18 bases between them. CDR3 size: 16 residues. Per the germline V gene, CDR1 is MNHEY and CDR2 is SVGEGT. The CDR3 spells CASSYPSRKNGETQYF. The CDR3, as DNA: TGTGCCAGCAGTTACCCCTCGCGTAAAAACGGGGAGACCCAGTACTTC.

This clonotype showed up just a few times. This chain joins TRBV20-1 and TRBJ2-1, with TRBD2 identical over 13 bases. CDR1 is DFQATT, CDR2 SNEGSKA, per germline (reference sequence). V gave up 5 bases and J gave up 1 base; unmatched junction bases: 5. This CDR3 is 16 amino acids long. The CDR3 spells CSALRTSGGSYNEQFF. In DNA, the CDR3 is TGCAGTGCTCTTAGGACTAGCGGGGGATCCTACAATGAGCAGTTCTTC.

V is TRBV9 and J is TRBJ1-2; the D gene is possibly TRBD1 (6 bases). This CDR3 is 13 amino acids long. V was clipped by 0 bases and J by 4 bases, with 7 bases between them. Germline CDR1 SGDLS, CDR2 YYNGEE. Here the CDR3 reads CASSVGRGYGYTF. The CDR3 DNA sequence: TGTGCCAGCAGCGTAGGCAGGGGCTATGGCTACACCTTC.